This TCR beta chain was documented in a study of CD8 T cell repertoires and HIV-1 epitope variants. Whole-study context: Each of Twenty-five Gag and Nef epitope peptides stimulated a separate culture.

Survey-depth immunoSEQ sequencing covered TCR beta CDR3 regions. Some clones are missing from TCRdb's copy, which holds only in-frame ones; the method was immunoSEQ multiplex PCR. The profile covers roughly 1,200 clones, with around 66% appearing a single time and around 45% taken by the ten largest. The germline V and J ends were trimmed by 8 bases and 0 bases, with 17 bases remaining between them. The CDR3 is 16 residues long. Germline V CDR1 and CDR2: LNHDA, SQIVND (reference sequence). Regarding this clone: Its matching antigen is unknown.

The chain employs TRBV19 and TRBJ1-5, with a weak D call TRBD1 (6 bases). The sample consisted of cultured CD8+ T cells derived from PBMCs. The sequence came from a male donor with HIV. CDR3 loop: CASSAGGDTSNQPQHF. The CDR3 DNA follows: TGTGCCAGTTCGGCGGGGGGGGACACTAGCAATCAGCCCCAGCATTTT. Full variable domain (rest looked up from reference TRBV19 and TRBJ1-5): DGGITQSPKYLFRKEGQNVTLSCEQNLNHDAMYWYRQDPGQGLRLIYYSQIVNDFQKGDIAEGYSVSREKKESFPLTVTSAQKNPTAFYLCASSAGGDTSNQPQHFGDGTRLSIL.